This T cell receptor (beta chain) was profiled in a study of T cell responses to AZD1222 COVID-19 vaccine. The CDR3 spans 13 residues. With V trimmed by 5 bases and J by 2 bases, 2 bases remained unmatched. Germline lookup yields CDR1 SGHRS and CDR2 YFSETQ. Sequencing used immunoSEQ multiplex PCR; TCRdb keeps in-frame clones, though not all of them. The sample has more than 110,000 clones. Sequencing used peripheral blood. The chain has TRBV5-1 and TRBJ2-3; 7 nucleotides line up with TRBD1. The source is an adult in good health. CDR3 coding DNA: TGCGCCAGCAGTGGGACAGTCACAGATACGCAGTATTTT. Residues: CASSGTVTDTQYF. The full variable domain, its missing parts supplied by reference TRBV5-1 and TRBJ2-3, is KAGVTQTPRYLIKTRGQQVTLSCSPISGHRSVSWYQQTPGQGLQFLFEYFSETQRNKGNFPGRFSGRQFSNSRSEMNVSTLELGDSALYLCASSGTVTDTQYFGPGTRLTVL.